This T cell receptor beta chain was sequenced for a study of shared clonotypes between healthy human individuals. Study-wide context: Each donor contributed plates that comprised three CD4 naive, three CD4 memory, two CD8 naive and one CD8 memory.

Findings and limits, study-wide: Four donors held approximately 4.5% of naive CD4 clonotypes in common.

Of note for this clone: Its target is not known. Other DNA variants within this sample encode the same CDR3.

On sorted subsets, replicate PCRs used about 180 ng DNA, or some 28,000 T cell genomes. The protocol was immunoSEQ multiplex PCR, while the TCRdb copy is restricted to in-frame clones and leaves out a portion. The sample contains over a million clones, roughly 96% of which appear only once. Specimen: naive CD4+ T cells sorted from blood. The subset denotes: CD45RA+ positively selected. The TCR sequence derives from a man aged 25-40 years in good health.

CDR3 nucleotide sequence: TGTGCCAGCAGACTAGCGGGAGGACGGGATACGCAGTATTTT. Translation: CASRLAGGRDTQYF. The chain is built from TRBV6-5 and TRBJ2-3, with 12 nucleotides matching TRBD2. Germline CDR1 MNHEY, CDR2 SVGAGI. Germline trimming cut 6 bases from V and 6 bases from J; bases unmatched to any gene: 4. This CDR3 is built from 14 residues.